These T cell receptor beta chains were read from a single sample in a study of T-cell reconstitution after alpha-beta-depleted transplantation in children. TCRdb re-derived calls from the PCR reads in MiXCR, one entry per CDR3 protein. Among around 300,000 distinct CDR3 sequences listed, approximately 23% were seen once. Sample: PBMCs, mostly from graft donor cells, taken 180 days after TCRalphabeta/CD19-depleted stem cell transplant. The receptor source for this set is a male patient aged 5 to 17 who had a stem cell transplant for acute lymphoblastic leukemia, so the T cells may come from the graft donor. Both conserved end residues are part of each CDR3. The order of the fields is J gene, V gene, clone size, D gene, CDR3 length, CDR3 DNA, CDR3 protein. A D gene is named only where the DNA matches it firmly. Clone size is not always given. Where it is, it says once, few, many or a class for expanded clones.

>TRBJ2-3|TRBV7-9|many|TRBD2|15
TGTGCCAGCAGTGCTGAGACGGGAGGTCCAGATACGCAGTATTTT
CASSAETGGPDTQYF
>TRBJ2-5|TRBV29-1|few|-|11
TGCAGCGTTCAAGGGAGAGAGACCCAGTACTTC
CSVQGRETQYF
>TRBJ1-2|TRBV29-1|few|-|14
TGCAGCGTTGAGGGCAGACTCTCTAACTATGGCTACACCTTC
CSVEGRLSNYGYTF
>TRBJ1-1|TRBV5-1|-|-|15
TGCGCCAGCAGCTTGGTGGAACAGGGAGGAACTGAAGCTTTCTTT
CASSLVEQGGTEAFF
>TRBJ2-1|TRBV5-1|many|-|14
TGCGCCAGCAGCCCCCCGCTAGCGTGGGATGAGCAGTTCTTC
CASSPPLAWDEQFF
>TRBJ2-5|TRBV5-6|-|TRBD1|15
TGTGCCAGCAGCTTGGTTAGACAGGGTGTGGAGACCCAGTACTTC
CASSLVRQGVETQYF
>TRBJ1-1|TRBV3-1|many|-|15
TGTGCCAGCAGCCAAGATAGTTCGGAGTTCACTGAAGCTTTCTTT
CASSQDSSEFTEAFF
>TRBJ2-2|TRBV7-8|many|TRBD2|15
TGTGCCAGCAGCTTACGCGGGGGGTTGACCGGGGAGCTGTTTTTT
CASSLRGGLTGELFF
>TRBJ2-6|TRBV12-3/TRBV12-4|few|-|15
TGTGCCAGCAGTTTAAACGGAGCAGGGGCCAACGTCCTGACTTTC
CASSLNGAGANVLTF
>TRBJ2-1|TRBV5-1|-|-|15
TGCGCCAGCAGCTTCGCGGGCGCTTCCTACAATGAGCAGTTCTTC
CASSFAGASYNEQFF
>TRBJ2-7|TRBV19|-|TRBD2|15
TGTGCCAGTACCCCTAGCGGGAGTGGTTCCTACGAGCAGTACTTC
CASTPSGSGSYEQYF
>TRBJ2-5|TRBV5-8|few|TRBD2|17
TGTGCCAGCAGCTTGGGACTAGCGGGAGGCCTACAAGAGACCCAGTACTTC
CASSLGLAGGLQETQYF
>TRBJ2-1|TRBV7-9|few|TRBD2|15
TGTGCCAGCAGCTTAACGGGACTAGCGGGTGGGGAGCAGTTCTTC
CASSLTGLAGGEQFF
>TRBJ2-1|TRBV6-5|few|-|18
TGTGCCAGCAGTTACCGGCAGGGGTACTCCCCTTCCTACAATGAGCAGTTCTTC
CASSYRQGYSPSYNEQFF
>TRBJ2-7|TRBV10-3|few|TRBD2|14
TGTGCCATCAGTGAGTCGCGGGGGGTCCACGAGCAGTACTTC
CAISESRGVHEQYF
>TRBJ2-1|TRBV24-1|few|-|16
TGTGCCACCAGTGATCCGGGACTGAGCCCCTACAATGAGCAGTTCTTC
CATSDPGLSPYNEQFF
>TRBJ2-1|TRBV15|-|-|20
TGTGCCACCAGCAGAGATGTCGGCCTTTGGAGGGCGAGCTCCTACAATGAGCAGTTCTTC
CATSRDVGLWRASSYNEQFF
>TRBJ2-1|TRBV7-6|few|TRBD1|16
TGTGCCAGCAGCGGGCCACAGGGGAGCTCCTACAATGAGCAGTTCTTC
CASSGPQGSSYNEQFF
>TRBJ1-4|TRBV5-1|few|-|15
TGCGCCAGCAGCTTGTCACACGAGGTACGAGAAAAACTGTTTTTT
CASSLSHEVREKLFF